This entry lists 26 T cell receptor beta chains sequenced from one sample in a study of blood T cell repertoires in COVID-19. Produced via immunoSEQ multiplex PCR; TCRdb's table is partial and in-frame only. Of 88,000 or so clones listed, approximately 89% are singletons. Sequenced input: peripheral blood. The source of these receptors is a man aged 50-59 years with acute or convalescent COVID-19.

The chain carries TRBV13 and TRBJ2-5; 13 bases agree with TRBD2. The germline V gene has CDR1 PRHDT and CDR2 FYEKMQ (reference sequence). CDR3 length: 18 residues. Trimming at V came to 5 bases and at J to 3 bases, leaving 12 bases not matched to a gene. The chain's CDR3 is CASSLLTGTSGTEETQYF. In DNA, the CDR3 is TGTGCCAGCAGCCTTCTAACCGGGACTAGCGGGACAGAAGAGACCCAGTACTTC.

V is TRBV6-2 or TRBV6-3 and J is TRBJ2-7, with TRBD1 matching over 10 bases. The CDR3 extends over 16 amino acids. The V segment lost 4 bases and the J segment 4 bases; nucleotides outside the gene matches: 10. Germline CDR1 and CDR2: MNHEY and SVGEGT. CDR3 sequence (DNA): TGTGCCAGCAGTTCTGGTAGGGGGACAGGGGTTTACGAGCAGTACGTC. It translates to CASSSGRGTGVYEQYV.

The chain recombines TRBV3-1 (or the pseudogene TRBV3-2) with TRBJ1-1, with D uncertain. V was cut by 3 bases and J by 5 bases, with 10 bases left in between. The CDR3 covers 13 residues. CDR1 and CDR2 from the germline V gene are LGHDT and YNNKEL (reference sequence). Here the CDR3 reads CASSQMGGTEAFF. CDR3 bases: TGTGCCAGCAGCCAGATGGGAGGGACTGAAGCTTTCTTT.

This chain joins TRBV10-3 and TRBJ2-5; 12 bases match TRBD1. CDR1 ENHRY and CDR2 SYGVKD come from the germline V gene. Trimming took 10 bases from V and 5 from J; bases not matched to a gene: 8. The length of the CDR3 is 14 residues. The CDR3 region is CATRDRGRRETQYF. The CDR3 DNA reads TGTGCCACCCGGGACAGGGGGCGCCGGGAGACCCAGTACTTC.

The genes are TRBV7-4 and TRBJ2-3; the D is unclear. The CDR3 contains 12 residues. CDR1 SGHVT and CDR2 SQSDAQ come from the germline V gene. The V end lost 5 bases, the J end lost 1 base, and 4 bases lay between the germline ends. The CDR3 reads CASSPCTDTQYF. CDR3 nucleotide sequence: TGTGCCAGCAGCCCTTGCACAGATACGCAGTATTTT.

The DNA of the CDR3 is TGTGCCAGCAGCGTCACCGGGACAGGGATCGACGAGCAGTACTTC. Translated: CASSVTGTGIDEQYF. The J gene is TRBJ2-7, the V gene TRBV7-9, with TRBD1 matching over 9 bases. Germline values: CDR1 SEHNR, CDR2 FQNEAQ (reference sequence). The junction had 10 bases not matched to a gene; V was cut back by 5 bases and J by 5 bases. This CDR3 region has 15 residues.

The chain carries TRBV4-1 and TRBJ2-3, with a tentative D call TRBD2 (6 bases). V dropped 1 base and J dropped 5 bases, with 25 bases sitting between them. The germline V gene has CDR1 MGHRA and CDR2 YSYEKL. The CDR3 totals 19 residues. CDR3 region: CASSQGALLGRRTKDTQYF. DNA for the CDR3: TGCGCCAGCAGCCAAGGAGCCCTCCTGGGACGGAGGACTAAAGATACGCAGTATTTT.

This clone was detected a few times. The V gene is TRBV5-1, the J gene TRBJ1-2; weak D call: TRBD1 (6 bases). The germline V and J ends were trimmed by 0 bases and 5 bases, with 11 bases remaining between them. This CDR3 is 14 amino acids long. Germline CDR1 reads SGHRS; CDR2 reads YFSETQ. CDR3 protein: CASSLGRGGYGYTF. As DNA, the CDR3 is TGCGCCAGCAGCTTGGGCAGGGGCGGTTATGGCTACACCTTC.

The chain has TRBV29-1 and TRBJ2-1, with 10 nucleotides matching TRBD1. The CDR3 runs 15 residues. V trimming: 4 bases; J trimming: 8 bases; junction bases outside the gene matches: 11. The V gene's germline CDR1 is SQVTM and CDR2 ANQGSEA. CDR3 region: CSVVSWDRGSDEQFF. CDR3 sequence (DNA): TGCAGCGTTGTGTCATGGGACAGGGGAAGCGATGAGCAGTTCTTC.

The chain links TRBV4-1 to TRBJ2-2, with 7 bases matching TRBD1. Trimming took 5 bases from V and 7 from J; bases not matched to a gene: 13. The CDR3 covers 16 residues. Per germline, CDR1 MGHRA and CDR2 YSYEKL. The CDR3 region is CASSNSPYRGGGELFF. The DNA for the CDR3 is TGCGCCAGCAGCAATAGCCCCTACAGGGGTGGCGGGGAGCTGTTTTTT.

The genes are TRBV5-6 and TRBJ2-5, with 10 positions matching TRBD2. Trimming cost V 4 bases and J 7 bases; bases outside gene matches: 7. Germline loops: CDR1 SGHDT, CDR2 YYEEEE. The CDR3 runs to 14 residues. The CDR3 loop reads CASSPGTSVRTQYF. CDR3 bases: TGTGCCAGCAGCCCCGGGACTAGCGTGCGGACCCAGTACTTC.

This clone was detected a few times. This sequence joins TRBV30 and TRBJ1-1; D may be TRBD1 (6 bases). CDR1 is GTSNPN and CDR2 is SVGIG in the germline V gene (reference sequence). V was pared by 5 bases and J by 1 base, with 17 bases between. This CDR3 is 15 amino acids long. For the CDR3, the DNA is TGTGCCTGGGACAGGACGCGGAACGGGAACACTGAAGCTTTCTTT. It specifies CAWDRTRNGNTEAFF.

The rearrangement joins TRBV14 to TRBJ1-4, with D unresolved. Germline assignment: CDR1 SGHDN and CDR2 FVKESK. The CDR3 totals 15 residues. The V end was cut by 1 base, the J end by 0 bases, with 6 bases between. Here the CDR3 reads CASSQAGTTNEKLFF. CDR3 nucleotides: TGTGCCAGCAGCCAAGCCGGGACAACTAATGAAAAACTGTTTTTT. Using reference TRBV14 and TRBJ1-4 for the parts outside the CDR3, the full variable domain is EAGVTQFPSHSVIEKGQTVTLRCDPISGHDNLYWYRRVMGKEIKFLLHFVKESKQDESGMPNNRFLAERTGGTYSTLKVQPAELEDSGVYFCASSQAGTTNEKLFFGSGTQLSVL.

The rearrangement uses TRBV29-1 and TRBJ2-2; D may be TRBD2 (5 bases). CDR3 length equals 13 residues. CDR1 is SQVTM and CDR2 is ANQGSEA in the germline V gene. The V and J ends lost 3 bases and 0 bases respectively, with 5 bases between them. The CDR3 loop is CSVEEANTGELFF. DNA of the CDR3: TGCAGCGTTGAGGAGGCGAACACCGGGGAGCTGTTTTTT.

The chain combines TRBV2 with TRBJ2-6; 7 nucleotides align to TRBD1. Losses at the gene ends were 7 bases for V and 0 bases for J; bases not matched to a gene: 12. The CDR3 totals 18 residues. Germline V gene sequence: CDR1 SNHLY, CDR2 FYNNEI. For the CDR3, the DNA is TGTGCCAGCATGTGGGTAGGGGGCTTGGGCTCTGGGGCCAACGTCCTGACTTTC. Residues: CASMWVGGLGSGANVLTF.

The chain combines TRBV5-1 with TRBJ2-6; D possibly corresponds to TRBD1 (6 bases). Germline values: CDR1 SGHRS, CDR2 YFSETQ. This CDR3 has 16 residues. V lost 0 bases and J 2 bases, leaving 9 bases between the germline ends. The CDR3 region has the DNA TGCGCCAGCAGCTTGGCTCAGGGGACTGGGGCCAACGTCCTGACTTTC. It is translated as CASSLAQGTGANVLTF.

The chain recombines TRBV7-9 with TRBJ2-1, with 9 nucleotides matching TRBD1. Per germline, CDR1 SEHNR and CDR2 FQNEAQ (reference sequence). The CDR3 is made up of 15 amino acids. V lost 3 bases, J lost 7 bases, and 7 bases stayed unmatched. CDR3 DNA sequence: TGTGCCAGCAGCTTGCTGGGACAGGGAAAAAATGAGCAGTTCTTC. Its translation: CASSLLGQGKNEQFF.

V gene TRBV9 combines with J gene TRBJ2-7; tentatively, D is TRBD2 (5 bases). The V end lost 0 bases, the J end lost 0 bases, and 13 bases lay between the germline ends. Per germline, CDR1 SGDLS and CDR2 YYNGEE. CDR3 size: 16 residues. CDR3 nucleotide sequence: TGTGCCAGCAGCGTAGGTGGGAGCCCAAGCTCCTACGAGCAGTACGTC. Amino acids: CASSVGGSPSSYEQYV.

The chain uses TRBV19 and TRBJ1-4; 10 nucleotides align to TRBD1. Trimming cost V 5 bases and J 3 bases; bases outside gene matches: 3. This CDR3 comprises 15 residues. Germline lookup yields CDR1 LNHDA and CDR2 SQIVND (reference sequence). In DNA form, the CDR3 reads TGTGCCAGTAGTCCCGGACAGGGGGCTAATGAAAAACTGTTTTTT. Protein: CASSPGQGANEKLFF.

The table lists this clone with a count of one. CDR3 in amino acids: CSVGETPGSPLHF. The CDR3 nucleotides read TGCAGCGTTGGGGAGACACCGGGTTCACCCCTCCACTTT. The rearrangement links TRBV29-1 to TRBJ1-6; D remains unclear. V lost 4 bases to trimming and J lost 9 bases, with 13 bases between them. The CDR3 contains 13 residues. The germline gives CDR1 SQVTM, CDR2 ANQGSEA.

CDR3 amino acids: CASSLGGDSNQPQHF. For the CDR3, the DNA is TGTGCCAGCAGCTTGGGTGGAGATAGCAATCAGCCCCAGCATTTT. The rearrangement uses TRBV5-4 and TRBJ1-5; D not certain. The CDR3 is 15 amino acids. Trimming removed 0 bases from V and 0 bases from J, with 7 bases in between. Germline CDR1 SGHNT, CDR2 YYREEE (reference sequence).

The chain uses TRBV5-6 and TRBJ2-5; TRBD1 matches 10 bases. V gave up 4 bases and J gave up 2 bases; unmatched junction bases: 8. Per the germline V gene, CDR1 is SGHDT and CDR2 is YYEEEE. The CDR3 is made up of 16 amino acids. The CDR3 region is CASSPGQGSRQETQYF. The CDR3 DNA reads TGTGCCAGCAGCCCGGGACAGGGGAGTAGGCAAGAGACCCAGTACTTC. Using reference TRBV5-6 and TRBJ2-5 for the parts outside the CDR3, the full variable domain is DAGVTQSPTHLIKTRGQQVTLRCSPKSGHDTVSWYQQALGQGPQFIFQYYEEEERQRGNFPDRFSGHQFPNYSSELNVNALLLGDSALYLCASSPGQGSRQETQYFGPGTRLLVL.

The genes are TRBV5-6 and TRBJ2-1; 10 positions agree with TRBD2. The CDR3 is made up of 14 amino acids. Unmatched junction bases numbered 2, after V lost 1 base and J lost 7 bases. Germline V gene lookup returns CDR1 SGHDT and CDR2 YYEEEE. The CDR3 protein is CASSLLAGVNEQFF. For the CDR3, the DNA is TGTGCCAGCAGCTTGCTAGCGGGGGTTAATGAGCAGTTCTTC.

This chain joins TRBV7-7 and TRBJ2-1; the match to TRBD1 covers 8 bases. CDR1 and CDR2 (germline): SSHAT, FNYEAQ (reference sequence). Trimming took 5 bases from V and 0 from J; bases not matched to a gene: 3. This CDR3 is built from 15 residues. CDR3 DNA sequence: TGTGCCAGCAGCCCTGACAGGGGCTCCTACAATGAGCAGTTCTTC. It translates to CASSPDRGSYNEQFF.

The chain employs TRBV15 and TRBJ1-2; TRBD1 aligns across 7 bases. V dropped 0 bases and J dropped 7; count of bases not matched to a gene: 5. Germline loops: CDR1 LNHNV, CDR2 YYDKDF (reference sequence). This CDR3 is 14 amino acids long. The CDR3 protein is CATSRDQGVIGYTF. As DNA, the CDR3 is TGTGCCACCAGCAGAGATCAGGGGGTGATTGGCTACACCTTC.

The chain joins TRBV30 to TRBJ1-2; D is unresolved. V shed 1 base and J shed 3 bases, with 12 bases lying between them. This CDR3 is 14 amino acids long. CDR1 and CDR2 from the germline V gene are GTSNPN and SVGIG (reference sequence). The CDR3 reads CAWSGTPYDYGYTF. In DNA form, the CDR3 reads TGTGCCTGGAGTGGAACACCATACGACTATGGCTACACCTTC.